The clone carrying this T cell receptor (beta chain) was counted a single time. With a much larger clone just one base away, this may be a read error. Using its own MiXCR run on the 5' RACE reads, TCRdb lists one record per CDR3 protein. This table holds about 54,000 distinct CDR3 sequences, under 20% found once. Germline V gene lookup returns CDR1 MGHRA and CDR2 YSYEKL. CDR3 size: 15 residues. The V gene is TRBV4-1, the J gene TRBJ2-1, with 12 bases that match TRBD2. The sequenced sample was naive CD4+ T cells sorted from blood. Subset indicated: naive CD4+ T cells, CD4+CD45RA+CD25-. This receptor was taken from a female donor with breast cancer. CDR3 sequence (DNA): TGCGCCAGCAGGCCAAGGACTAGCGGGATCAATGAGCGGTTCTTC. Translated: CASRPRTSGINERFF.